This TCR beta chain is drawn from a study of T cells after yellow fever vaccination. Overall study results and limits: At around 96% for CD4 and approximately 88% for CD8, most primary-vaccination clones showed up again after the booster. Clonotypes shared by both compartments, CD4 and CD8, made up a small share. Weaker overall, the secondary response nonetheless peaked faster (day 5 versus 15). FACS-sorted repertoires could harbor abundant contaminating bulk-population clonotypes.

As regards this clonotype: Its antigen remains unidentified.

CDR1 and CDR2 (germline): DFQATT, SNEGSKA (reference sequence). The J segment lost 2 bases and the V segment lost 8 bases, leaving 4 bases of the junction unmatched. This CDR3 is 13 amino acids long. TCRdb re-derived calls from the 5' RACE reads in MiXCR, one entry per CDR3 protein. Here the sample spans under 250,000 distinct CDR3 sequences, about 7.1% being singletons. The source is a man aged 25-45 years who received the YFV17D yellow fever vaccine. Sequencing was performed on CD4+ T cells sorted from PBMCs, taken 15 days after the yellow fever booster vaccination. The chain has TRBV20-1 and TRBJ2-1, with 9 bases matching TRBD2. The CDR3 loop reads CSTRLAAYNEQFF. In DNA form, the CDR3 reads TGCAGTACTCGACTAGCGGCCTACAATGAGCAGTTCTTC.